These T cell receptor beta chains were read from a single sample in a study of read filtering for tumor transcriptome and immune sequencing. TCRdb recomputed calls from the reads with MiXCR, one row per CDR3 protein. Here the sample spans approximately 90,000 distinct CDR3 sequences, 9% to 15% being singletons. The specimen sequenced was a population of CD138-negative cells sorted from bone marrow. The receptors shown here come from a donor at least 40 years old with multiple myeloma. CDR3s include the opening cysteine and the closing phenylalanine or tryptophan. Fields, in order: clone size, V gene, CDR3 protein. Rows may omit the clone size; those that give it use once, few, many or a size class.

clone size: many; V gene: TRBV29-1; CDR3 protein: CSVCEGQETQYF
clone size: many; V gene: TRBV12-3/TRBV12-4; CDR3 protein: CASRNRGLNTGELFF
clone size: many; V gene: TRBV11-2; CDR3 protein: CASSQTRGLDAYEQYF
clone size: many; V gene: TRBV29-1; CDR3 protein: CSVGRGNTGELFF
clone size: few; V gene: TRBV7-9; CDR3 protein: CASSSVWGYEQYF
clone size: many; V gene: TRBV29-1; CDR3 protein: CSVIRDGSYEQYF
clone size: many; V gene: TRBV5-1; CDR3 protein: CASSPYGLAGGPGELFF
clone size: many; V gene: TRBV2; CDR3 protein: CASSTAYGENQPQHF
clone size: few; V gene: TRBV18; CDR3 protein: CASSPGYTGAFF
clone size: many; V gene: TRBV28; CDR3 protein: CASRPGTGVSDTQYF
clone size: many; V gene: TRBV30; CDR3 protein: CAWRRGPAYGYTF
clone size: many; V gene: TRBV6-5; CDR3 protein: CASSYGVGGYNGQFF
clone size: .; V gene: TRBV29-1; CDR3 protein: CSVEAGQASSTGTQYF
clone size: many; V gene: TRBV28; CDR3 protein: CASSSGTGVFEQFF
clone size: many; V gene: TRBV12-3/TRBV12-4; CDR3 protein: CASSNSGRSNEQFF
clone size: many; V gene: TRBV4-1; CDR3 protein: CASSSTDRNGENIQYF
clone size: .; V gene: TRBV12-3/TRBV12-4; CDR3 protein: CASSPGLAGGETQYF
clone size: many; V gene: TRBV12-3/TRBV12-4; CDR3 protein: CASRGQFSAKNIQYF
clone size: .; V gene: TRBV15; CDR3 protein: CATSRAYYEQYF
clone size: many; V gene: TRBV19; CDR3 protein: CASRVREGRNEQFF
clone size: .; V gene: TRBV30; CDR3 protein: CAWSGHLTGELFF
clone size: many; V gene: TRBV11-2; CDR3 protein: CASSFPQLGEYTQYF
clone size: many; V gene: TRBV12-3/TRBV12-4; CDR3 protein: CASSDQVNTEAFF
clone size: many; V gene: TRBV2; CDR3 protein: CASRGQGNQPQHF
clone size: many; V gene: TRBV28; CDR3 protein: CASSLWGDRLSQETQYF
clone size: many; V gene: TRBV20-1; CDR3 protein: CRAPRVGGVGTDTQYF
clone size: many; V gene: TRBV11-2; CDR3 protein: CASSLQTGELFF
clone size: many; V gene: TRBV10-3; CDR3 protein: CATMETGANTEAFF
clone size: many; V gene: TRBV2; CDR3 protein: CASSEGLAGVTDTQYF
clone size: few; V gene: TRBV7-2; CDR3 protein: CASSSQNHGTGAGNTIYF
clone size: many; V gene: TRBV18; CDR3 protein: CASSPNQGSNQPQHF
clone size: many; V gene: TRBV7-9; CDR3 protein: CASSFHDYEQYF
clone size: many; V gene: TRBV6-5; CDR3 protein: CASSPDRGHEKLFF
clone size: many; V gene: TRBV2; CDR3 protein: CASSLDPAGRTGELFF
clone size: many; V gene: TRBV28; CDR3 protein: CASSSPQGAYTEAFF
clone size: many; V gene: TRBV6-2/TRBV6-3; CDR3 protein: CASSPREARYYGYTF
clone size: many; V gene: TRBV20-1; CDR3 protein: CSATSGNEQYF
clone size: many; V gene: TRBV5-5; CDR3 protein: CASSFRSTGITEAFF
clone size: many; V gene: TRBV5-6; CDR3 protein: CASSLGQGFEQFF
clone size: .; V gene: TRBV20-1; CDR3 protein: CSATGLIENNEQFF
clone size: .; V gene: TRBV14; CDR3 protein: CASSQKALETQYF
clone size: many; V gene: TRBV29-1; CDR3 protein: CSTGQNYGYTF
clone size: many; V gene: TRBV28; CDR3 protein: CASSLPGTQETQYF
clone size: many; V gene: TRBV7-9; CDR3 protein: CASTAGAELATYEQYF
clone size: .; V gene: TRBV29-1; CDR3 protein: CSVTGRMNTEAFF
clone size: many; V gene: TRBV28; CDR3 protein: CASSPGQGYGYTF
clone size: many; V gene: TRBV28; CDR3 protein: CASGAGHSGANVLTF
clone size: .; V gene: TRBV19; CDR3 protein: CASSTRGENLQPQHF
clone size: many; V gene: TRBV28; CDR3 protein: CASSLLGETQYF
clone size: few; V gene: TRBV5-1; CDR3 protein: CASRDSFNEKLFF